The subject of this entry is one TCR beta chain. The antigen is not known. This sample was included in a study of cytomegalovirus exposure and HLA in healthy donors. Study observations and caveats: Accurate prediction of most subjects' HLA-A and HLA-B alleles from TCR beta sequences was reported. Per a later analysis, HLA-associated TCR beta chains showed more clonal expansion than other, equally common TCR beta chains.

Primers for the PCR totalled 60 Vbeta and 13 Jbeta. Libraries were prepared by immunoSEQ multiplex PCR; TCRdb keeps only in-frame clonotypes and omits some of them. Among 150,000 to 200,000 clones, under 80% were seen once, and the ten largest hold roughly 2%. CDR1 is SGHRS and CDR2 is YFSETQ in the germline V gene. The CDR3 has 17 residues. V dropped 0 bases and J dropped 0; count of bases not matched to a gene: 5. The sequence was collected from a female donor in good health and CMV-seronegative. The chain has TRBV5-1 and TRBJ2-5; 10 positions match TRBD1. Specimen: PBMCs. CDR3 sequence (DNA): TGCGCCAGCAGCTTGGGACAGGGGGCGATGTACCAAGAGACCCAGTACTTC. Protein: CASSLGQGAMYQETQYF.